These 27 T cell receptor beta chains originate from one sample sequenced in a study of blood T cell repertoires in COVID-19. Profiling relied on immunoSEQ multiplex PCR, and the TCRdb table lists in-frame clones only, not all of them. The table records about 150,000 clones, roughly four fifths of them present only once. Sequencing used peripheral blood. These receptors were collected from a human donor with acute or convalescent COVID-19. The donor label of this sample is uncertain.

The chain has TRBV5-1 and TRBJ1-2, with a possible D match to TRBD1 (6 bases). The CDR3 contains 14 residues. Trimming shortened V by 4 bases and J by 3 bases, and 13 bases separated the two germline ends. CDR1 and CDR2 (germline): SGHRS, YFSETQ. The CDR3 loop reads CASSGQGGDYGYTF. The DNA of the CDR3 is TGCGCCAGCAGCGGGCAAGGGGGTGACTATGGCTACACCTTC.

The chain carries TRBV6-1 and TRBJ2-7; possibly TRBD1 for D (6 bases). Looked up from germline, CDR1 is MNHNS and CDR2 is SASEGT. Trimming cost V 5 bases and J 1 base, with 15 bases left between them. The CDR3 consists of 15 residues. This CDR3 is CASSPGQGFSYEQYF. DNA of the CDR3: TGTGCCAGCAGTCCCGGGCAGGGGTTTTCCTACGAGCAGTACTTC.

This chain joins TRBV18 and TRBJ2-7; TRBD1 is a possible D gene (6 bases). V dropped 2 bases and J dropped 4 bases, with 15 bases sitting between them. CDR3 length: 15 residues. Germline V gives CDR1 KGHSH, CDR2 LQKENI. The chain's CDR3 is CASSPEIGTKYEQYF. As DNA, the CDR3 is TGTGCCAGCTCACCAGAAATCGGGACAAAGTACGAGCAGTACTTC.

This sequence joins TRBV19 and TRBJ2-1, with a tentative D call TRBD2 (6 bases). Germline CDR1 reads LNHDA; CDR2 reads SQIVND (reference sequence). Trimming removed 2 bases from V and 8 bases from J, with 19 bases in between. There are 16 residues in the CDR3. The CDR3: CASSIYVGGGSDEQFF. CDR3 nucleotide sequence: TGTGCCAGTAGTATATATGTGGGTGGGGGGTCGGATGAGCAGTTCTTC.

The V gene is TRBV2, the J gene TRBJ1-1, with 7 bases lining up with TRBD1. The junction had 3 bases not matched to a gene; V was cut back by 4 bases and J by 4 bases. CDR1 is SNHLY and CDR2 is FYNNEI in the germline V gene. This CDR3 spans 13 amino acids. The DNA of the CDR3 is TGTGCCAGCAGTGGGCAGGGGGGCACTGAAGCTTTCTTT. It specifies CASSGQGGTEAFF.

This clone was detected a few times. The chain couples TRBV3-1 (or the pseudogene TRBV3-2) to TRBJ1-5, with D unclear. CDR1 is LGHDT, CDR2 YNNKEL, per germline (reference sequence). Trimming cost V 0 bases and J 5 bases, with 14 bases left between them. The CDR3 spans 16 residues. The CDR3 nucleotides read TGTGCCAGCAGCCAAGATTATGTGGCGGATGATCAGCCCCAGCATTTT. It encodes CASSQDYVADDQPQHF.

V gene TRBV2 combines with J gene TRBJ2-4, with D uncertain. V lost 0 bases and J lost 10, with 7 bases in between. The CDR3 spans 12 residues. Germline CDR1 reads SNHLY; CDR2 reads FYNNEI. CDR3 nucleotides: TGTGCCAGCAGTGAAGCGCTCAGGATTCAGTACTTC. Translated, it gives CASSEALRIQYF.

The chain recombines TRBV19 with TRBJ1-4; possibly TRBD1 for D (6 bases). This CDR3 has 14 amino acids. Per the germline V gene, CDR1 is LNHDA and CDR2 is SQIVND (reference sequence). V gave up 3 bases and J gave up 8 bases, with 13 bases separating them. The CDR3: CASSMSAGEEKLFF. The CDR3 DNA follows: TGTGCCAGTAGTATGTCGGCAGGGGAAGAAAAACTGTTTTTT.

V and J are TRBV14 and TRBJ1-2, with TRBD1 matching 8 bases. Germline CDR1 and CDR2: SGHDN and FVKESK. J was trimmed by 3 bases and V by 4 bases; bases with no gene match: 7. The CDR3 length is 15 residues. CDR3 nucleotide sequence: TGTGCCAGCAGCCTAGGGATGACAGGGGACTATGGCTACACCTTC. Protein product: CASSLGMTGDYGYTF.

The chain is built from TRBV7-8 and TRBJ1-1; unclear D gene. The CDR3 has 13 residues. Germline CDR1 reads SGHVS; CDR2 reads FQNEAQ. Trimming pared 5 bases from V and 6 bases from J, leaving 13 bases between. CDR3 sequence reads: CASSPRHLPEAFF. The CDR3 DNA sequence: TGTGCCAGCAGCCCACGCCACTTACCTGAAGCTTTCTTT.

The rearrangement uses TRBV29-1 and TRBJ2-7; unclear D gene. V was trimmed by 0 bases and J by 3 bases, leaving 9 bases between them. CDR1 SQVTM and CDR2 ANQGSEA come from the germline V gene. The CDR3 is 13 amino acids. CDR3 residues: CSVEDPVLYEQYF. DNA for the CDR3: TGCAGCGTTGAAGATCCGGTCCTCTACGAGCAGTACTTC.

This chain uses TRBV25-1 with TRBJ1-3; D not resolved. The CDR3 has 15 residues. CDR1 is MGHDK, CDR2 SYGVNS, per germline. Trimming took off 1 base at V and 2 bases at J, with 9 bases between the two ends. CDR3 sequence: CASSEWRTTGNTIYF. The CDR3 region has the DNA TGTGCCAGCAGTGAATGGAGGACTACTGGAAACACCATATATTTT. The full variable domain, its missing parts supplied by reference TRBV25-1 and TRBJ1-3, is EADIYQTPRYLVIGTGKKITLECSQTMGHDKMYWYQQDPGMELHLIHYSYGVNSTEKGDLSSESTVSRIRTEHFPLTLESARPSHTSQYLCASSEWRTTGNTIYFGEGSWLTVV.

This clone has a single count. V gene TRBV3-1 (or the pseudogene TRBV3-2) combines with J gene TRBJ2-3, with a possible D match to TRBD1 (6 bases). Trimming took 4 bases from V and 4 from J, leaving 12 bases between them. CDR3 size: 14 residues. CDR1 LGHDT and CDR2 YNNKEL come from the germline V gene (reference sequence). DNA for the CDR3: TGTGCCAGCAGCCTGTGGGACACGGCAGATACGCAGTATTTT. It encodes CASSLWDTADTQYF.

CDR3 DNA sequence: TGTGCCAGTAGTATTTCCCGTTACCTGGGGACAGGGGACAATCAGCCCCAGCATTTT. It yields the protein CASSISRYLGTGDNQPQHF. The J gene is TRBJ1-5, the V gene TRBV19; 10 positions agree with TRBD1. This CDR3 spans 19 amino acids. The junction had 14 bases not matched to a gene; V was cut back by 3 bases and J by 3 bases. Per germline, CDR1 LNHDA and CDR2 SQIVND (reference sequence).

Only one count was recorded for this clone. The chain employs TRBV21-1 and TRBJ2-7; the table's D call of TRBD2 was not tested on the DNA. TRBV21-1 is recorded as a pseudogene. The CDR3 length is 14 residues. The CDR3 is CASSNSGGRYEQYF. DNA of the CDR3: TGTGCCAGCAGCAATAGCGGGGGGAGATACGAGCAGTACTTC.

This chain connects TRBV9 to TRBJ1-1, with a tentative D call TRBD1 (5 bases). Germline-derived CDR1 and CDR2 are SGDLS and YYNGEE. This CDR3 spans 16 amino acids. The germline V and J ends were trimmed by 0 bases and 5 bases, with 17 bases remaining between them. The CDR3 region is CASSVAPGGSLTEAFF. The CDR3 nucleotides read TGTGCCAGCAGCGTAGCCCCCGGGGGGAGTCTAACTGAAGCTTTCTTT.

The chain joins TRBV14 to TRBJ2-7; D possibly corresponds to TRBD2 (6 bases). In germline, CDR1 is SGHDN, CDR2 FVKESK. V was trimmed by 4 bases and J by 6 bases, leaving 22 bases between them. This CDR3 is built from 16 residues. As DNA, the CDR3 is TGTGCCAGCAGCCCCACCGCGGGGCGGACCTCTCGCGAGCAGTACTTC. It codes for CASSPTAGRTSREQYF.

This clone was seen a handful of times. The chain couples TRBV6-6 to TRBJ2-7; tentative D call: TRBD2 (5 bases). This CDR3 region has 12 residues. V was clipped by 6 bases and J by 3 bases, with 9 bases between them. Germline V gene data show CDR1 as MNHNY and CDR2 as SVGAGI (reference sequence). In DNA, the CDR3 is TGTGCCAGCAGCCAGAGCGGCTACGAGCAGTACTTC. It yields the protein CASSQSGYEQYF.

The chain joins TRBV3-1 (or the pseudogene TRBV3-2) to TRBJ1-2, with 9 bases identical to TRBD1. Looked up from germline, CDR1 is LGHDT and CDR2 is YNNKEL (reference sequence). The CDR3 is 14 residues long. V shed 5 bases and J 6 bases; nucleotides not matched to a gene: 7. The CDR3 sequence is CASSRTGGRDGYTF. The CDR3 region has the DNA TGTGCCAGCAGCAGAACAGGGGGCCGGGATGGCTACACCTTC.

Points on this clone: This same CDR3 is encoded by further DNA sequences in the sample. The chain uses TRBV5-1 and TRBJ1-1, with a tentative D call TRBD1 (6 bases). V lost 1 base to trimming and J lost 5 bases, with 12 bases between them. This CDR3 has 14 residues. Germline V gene data show CDR1 as SGHRS and CDR2 as YFSETQ. CDR3 sequence (DNA): TGCGCCAGCAGCTTGCAGGGGTTGGGGACTGAAGCTTTCTTT. It codes for CASSLQGLGTEAFF. The variable domain in full, with the rest retrieved from reference TRBV5-1 and TRBJ1-1, is KAGVTQTPRYLIKTRGQQVTLSCSPISGHRSVSWYQQTPGQGLQFLFEYFSETQRNKGNFPGRFSGRQFSNSRSEMNVSTLELGDSALYLCASSLQGLGTEAFFGQGTRLTVV.

This clone was picked up one time. V and J are TRBV3-1 (or the pseudogene TRBV3-2) and TRBJ2-3; 8 bases are shared with TRBD2. Trimming cost V 2 bases and J 3 bases; bases outside gene matches: 4. The CDR3 loop spans 15 amino acids. Germline assignment: CDR1 LGHDT and CDR2 YNNKEL (reference sequence). CDR3 sequence reads: CASSQQRGQTDTQYF. The CDR3 nucleotides read TGTGCCAGCAGCCAACAGCGGGGGCAAACAGATACGCAGTATTTT.

In this sample, this clone turned up a few times. CDR3 coding DNA: TGTGCCAGTAGTGTTAACGCCCAGGGGGCTGAGAATGGCTACACCTTC. It yields the protein CASSVNAQGAENGYTF. The chain has TRBV19 and TRBJ1-2; TRBD1 agrees at 8 bases. The CDR3 spans 16 residues. J lost 6 bases, V lost 5 bases, and 14 bases had no gene match. The V gene's germline CDR1 is LNHDA and CDR2 SQIVND (reference sequence).

The V call is TRBV3-1 (or the pseudogene TRBV3-2), the J call TRBJ2-3; TRBD2 agrees at 8 bases. CDR3 size: 17 residues. The germline V gene encodes CDR1 LGHDT and CDR2 YNNKEL (reference sequence). Trimming took 4 bases from V and 1 from J; bases not matched to a gene: 10. The CDR3 region is CASSRRTGRGGTDTQYF. As DNA, the CDR3 is TGTGCCAGCAGCCGCAGGACGGGGCGGGGGGGCACAGATACGCAGTATTTT.

CDR3 sequence (DNA): TGTGCCAGCTCACCCTCGACAGGGGGCGAAATTAACTATGGCTACACCTTC. This gives the protein CASSPSTGGEINYGYTF. V and J are TRBV18 and TRBJ1-2; TRBD1 matches 10 bases. In germline, CDR1 is KGHSH, CDR2 LQKENI. CDR3 length: 17 amino acids. V was clipped by 3 bases and J by 1 base; unmatched bases: 8.

This clone showed up just a few times. V is TRBV7-9 and J is TRBJ1-2, with D perhaps TRBD1 (6 bases). Deletions cut 7 bases from V and 7 bases from J, with 22 bases between. CDR1 is SEHNR and CDR2 is FQNEAQ in the germline V gene (reference sequence). This CDR3 is 15 amino acids long. CDR3 region: CASTDRGTGKGGYTF. CDR3 DNA sequence: TGTGCCAGCACCGATAGGGGGACGGGAAAGGGTGGCTACACCTTC.

The chain links TRBV6-5 to TRBJ1-2; 7 bases line up with TRBD1. CDR1 and CDR2 from the germline V gene are MNHEY and SVGAGI. The CDR3 has 15 residues. V shed 0 bases and J 2 bases; nucleotides not matched to a gene: 3. CDR3: CASSYSGRGNYGYTF. The CDR3 DNA reads TGTGCCAGCAGTTACTCAGGCAGGGGGAACTATGGCTACACCTTC.

Only one count was recorded for this clone. The chain is built from TRBV5-8 and TRBJ2-1; 9 bases map to TRBD1. The CDR3 is 15 amino acids. Germline V gene data show CDR1 as SGHTS and CDR2 as YDEGEE. Trimming at V came to 2 bases and at J to 2 bases, leaving 2 bases not matched to a gene. The CDR3 bases are TGTGCCAGCAGCTTAGGACAGGGGACCTACAATGAGCAGTTCTTC. This translates into CASSLGQGTYNEQFF.